This TCR beta chain was observed in a study of cytomegalovirus exposure and HLA in healthy donors. The study, taken as a whole, reports: What was likely a sequencing artifact was a cluster of highly shared sequence variants. TCR beta V- and J-gene trimming, according to a later analysis, was linked to a missense DCLRE1C variant.

Notes on this clone: Its antigen is as yet unknown.

From germline, CDR1 is MNHEY and CDR2 SMNVEV (reference sequence). The CDR3 runs to 16 residues. With 7 bases clipped from V and 6 bases from J, the junction kept 11 bases outside the gene matches. In the PCR, 60 Vbeta and 13 Jbeta primers were used. The method was immunoSEQ multiplex PCR; TCRdb's version includes in-frame clones alone and lacks a portion of them. The table records some 180,000 clones, about 85% of them present only once. The rearrangement joins TRBV27 to TRBJ2-2, with 10 bases that match TRBD2. Specimen: PBMCs. This TCR derives from a boy younger than 10 in good health and CMV-seronegative. Written as DNA, the CDR3 is TGTGCCAGCAAAATGGGGGCTAGCGGGAGAGCCGGGGAGCTGTTTTTT. Protein sequence: CASKMGASGRAGELFF.